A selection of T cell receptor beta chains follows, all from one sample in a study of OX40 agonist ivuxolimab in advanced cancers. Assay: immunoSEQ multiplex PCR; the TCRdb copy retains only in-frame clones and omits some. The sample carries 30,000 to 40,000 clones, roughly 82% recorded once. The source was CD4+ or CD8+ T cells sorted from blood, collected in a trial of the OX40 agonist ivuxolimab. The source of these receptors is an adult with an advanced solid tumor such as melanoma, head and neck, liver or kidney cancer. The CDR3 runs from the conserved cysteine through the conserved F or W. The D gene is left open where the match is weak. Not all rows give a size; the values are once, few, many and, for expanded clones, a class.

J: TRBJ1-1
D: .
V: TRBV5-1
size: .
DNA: TGCGCCAGCAGGTTGGCGAACACTGAAGCTTTCTTT
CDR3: CASRLANTEAFF

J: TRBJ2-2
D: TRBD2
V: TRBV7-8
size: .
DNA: TGTGCCAGCACCCCCCACGGACTAGCGGGAAGGGCTGGGGAGCTGTTTTTT
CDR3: CASTPHGLAGRAGELFF

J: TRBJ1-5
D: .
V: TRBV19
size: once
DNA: TGTGCCAGTAGTATCCGTCCGGGGGGTGGCAATCAGCCCCAGCATTTT
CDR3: CASSIRPGGGNQPQHF

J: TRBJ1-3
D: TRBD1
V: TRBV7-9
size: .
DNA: TGTGCCAGCAGCTTTTACAGGGGAGCCTCTGGAAACACCATATATTTT
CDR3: CASSFYRGASGNTIYF

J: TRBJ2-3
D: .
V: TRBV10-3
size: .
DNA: TGTGCCATCAGTGAGTCATTTGGACAGCCCGATCGGCGCACAGATACGCAGTATTTT
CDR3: CAISESFGQPDRRTDTQYF

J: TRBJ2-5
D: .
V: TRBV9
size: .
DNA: TGTGCCAGCAGCTATTCAGGGGGGCCCCAAGAGACCCAGTACTTC
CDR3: CASSYSGGPQETQYF

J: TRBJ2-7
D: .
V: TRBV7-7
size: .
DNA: TGTGCCAGCAGCCCCGACAGGTTCAGGCAGTACTTC
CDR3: CASSPDRFRQYF

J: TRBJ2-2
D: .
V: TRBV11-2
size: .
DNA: TGTGCCAGCAGCTTAAGCCCCACCGGGGAGCTGTTTTTT
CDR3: CASSLSPTGELFF

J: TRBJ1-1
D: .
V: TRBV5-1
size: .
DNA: TGCGCCAGCAGCCCCATCGGGTCCGGGGGCACTGAAGCTTTCTTT
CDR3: CASSPIGSGGTEAFF

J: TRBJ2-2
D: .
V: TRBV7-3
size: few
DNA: TGTGCCAGCAGCTTAGGGTACGGCGGGGAGCTGTTTTTT
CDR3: CASSLGYGGELFF

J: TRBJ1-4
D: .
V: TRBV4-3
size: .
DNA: TGCGCCAGCAGCCAAGTTTCAGGGCCGAATGAAAAACTGTTTTTT
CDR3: CASSQVSGPNEKLFF

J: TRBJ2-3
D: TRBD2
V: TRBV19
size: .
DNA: TGTGCCAGTAGTCCCCTAGCGGGGGGACTCACAGATACGCAGTATTTT
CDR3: CASSPLAGGLTDTQYF

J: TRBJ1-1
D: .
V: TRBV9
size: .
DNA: TGTGCCAGCAGCGTAGGAATAGGGGGGAACACTGAAGCTTTCTTT
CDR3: CASSVGIGGNTEAFF

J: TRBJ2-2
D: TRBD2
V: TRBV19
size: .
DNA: TGTGCCAGTAGTACAACTCTACTAGCGGGATCGAACACCGGGGAGCTGTTTTTT
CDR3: CASSTTLLAGSNTGELFF

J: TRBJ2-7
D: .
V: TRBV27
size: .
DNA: TGTGCCAGCAGCCCAATGGGAGTTTACGAGCAGTACTTC
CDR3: CASSPMGVYEQYF

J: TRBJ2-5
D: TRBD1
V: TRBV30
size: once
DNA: TGTGCCTGGAGTGCAGGACAGGGCGGCGGGGAGACCCAGTACTTC
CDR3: CAWSAGQGGGETQYF

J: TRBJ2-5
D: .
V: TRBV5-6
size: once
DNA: TGTGCCAGCAGCCCCGGAGCCCCAGAGACCCAGTACTTC
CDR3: CASSPGAPETQYF

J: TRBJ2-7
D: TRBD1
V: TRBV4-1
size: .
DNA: TGCGCCAGCAGCCCACACACAGGGGGCAGGGCCTACGAGCAGTACTTC
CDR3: CASSPHTGGRAYEQYF

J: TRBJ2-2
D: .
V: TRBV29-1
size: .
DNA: TGCAGCGTTGAAGAGGGTGGCACCGGGGAGCTGTTTTTT
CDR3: CSVEEGGTGELFF

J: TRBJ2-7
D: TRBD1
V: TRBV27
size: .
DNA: TGTGCCAGCAGTGTCCGACAGGGGCCCTACGAGCAGTACTTC
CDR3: CASSVRQGPYEQYF

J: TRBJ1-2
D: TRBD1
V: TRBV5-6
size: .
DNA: TGTGCCAGCAGCTTGACAGGGGGCGGCTATGGCTACACCTTC
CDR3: CASSLTGGGYGYTF

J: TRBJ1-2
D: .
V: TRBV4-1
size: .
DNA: TGCGCCAGCAGCCAAGCCCGAGGGAGCGTCTATGGCTACACCTTC
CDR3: CASSQARGSVYGYTF

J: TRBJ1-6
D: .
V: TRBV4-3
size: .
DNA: TGCGCCAGCAGCCAAGCTGGACGGACCTATAATTCACCCCTCCACTTT
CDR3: CASSQAGRTYNSPLHF

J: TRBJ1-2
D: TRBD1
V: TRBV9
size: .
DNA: TGTGCCAGCAGCGTAGGGGCAGGGGGCGGCTACACCTTC
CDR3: CASSVGAGGGYTF

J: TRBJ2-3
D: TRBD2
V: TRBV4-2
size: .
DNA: TGTGCCAGCAGCCAGACTAGCGGAAACACAGATACGCAGTATTTT
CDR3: CASSQTSGNTDTQYF

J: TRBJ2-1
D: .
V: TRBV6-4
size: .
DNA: TGTGCCAGCAGTGACTCGGTGAACTCCTACAATGAGCAGTTCTTC
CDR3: CASSDSVNSYNEQFF